This T cell receptor beta chain was captured by sequencing in a study of control samples from healthy donors and cancer patients. Sequenced by immunoSEQ multiplex PCR; TCRdb stores in-frame clones only, minus some. The profile shows roughly 370,000 clones, around nine tenths of them singletons. In germline, CDR1 is MNHEY, CDR2 SMNVEV (reference sequence). V shed 4 bases and J 5 bases; nucleotides not matched to a gene: 9. CDR3 size: 16 residues. This chain links TRBV27 with TRBJ2-3, with 10 bases lining up with TRBD2. Sequencing was performed on PBMCs. This TCR was recovered from a man between 35 and 55 years old with head and neck cancer. CDR3: CASSYVAAGGQDTQYF. Written as DNA, the CDR3 is TGTGCCAGCAGTTATGTGGCAGCGGGGGGGCAAGATACGCAGTATTTT.